In this sample, the clone carrying this T cell receptor (beta chain) turned up many times. The sample is drawn from a study of regulatory T cells in long-lasting Graves disease. To make TCR beta libraries, researchers used iRepertoire HTBI primers and Arm-PCR of CDR3 regions. TCRdb reanalysed the multiplex PCR reads using MiXCR and keeps one entry per CDR3 protein. The sample has some 230,000 distinct CDR3 sequences, approximately 20% seen once. As for time point: newly diagnosed GD, antithyroid drugs for less than 3 months. PBMCs were the source of the RNA used for TCR sequencing. Germline V lookup: CDR1 SGHRS, CDR2 YFSETQ. This CDR3 spans 17 amino acids. V shed 4 bases and J shed 6 bases, with 22 bases lying between them.

The TCR sequence derives from a female donor with Graves disease. The specimen was peripheral blood mononuclear cells (PBMCs), collected at new diagnosis, from a patient treated with antithyroid drugs. This chain joins TRBV5-1 and TRBJ2-2, with D perhaps given as TRBD1 or TRBD2 (5 bases each). CDR3 in DNA: TGCGCCAGCAGCCCCCTTGGGGGAGCACTGGTGGCCGGGGAGCTGTTTTTT. Translation gives CASSPLGGALVAGELFF.